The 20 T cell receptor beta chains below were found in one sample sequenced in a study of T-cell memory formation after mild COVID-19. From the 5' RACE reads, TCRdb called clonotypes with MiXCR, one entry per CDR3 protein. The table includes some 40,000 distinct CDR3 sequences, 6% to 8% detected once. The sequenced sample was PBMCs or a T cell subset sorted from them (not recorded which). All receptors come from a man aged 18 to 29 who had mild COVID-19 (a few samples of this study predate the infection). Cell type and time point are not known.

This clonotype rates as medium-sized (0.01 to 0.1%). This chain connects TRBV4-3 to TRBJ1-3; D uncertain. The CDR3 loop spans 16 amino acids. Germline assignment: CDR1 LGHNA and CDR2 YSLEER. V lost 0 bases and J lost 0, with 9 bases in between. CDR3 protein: CASSQDGESSGNTIYF. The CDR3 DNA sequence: TGCGCCAGCAGCCAAGATGGGGAATCCTCTGGAAACACCATATATTTT.

Here the CDR3 DNA reads TGCAGTGCCAAAGGGGGGAACACTGAAGCTTTCTTT. Residues: CSAKGGNTEAFF. J is TRBJ1-1 and V is TRBV20-1; possible D gene TRBD1, 6 bases. The germline V gene has CDR1 DFQATT and CDR2 SNEGSKA (reference sequence). The CDR3 covers 12 residues. Trimming left V 6 bases short and J 1 base short, with 9 bases between.

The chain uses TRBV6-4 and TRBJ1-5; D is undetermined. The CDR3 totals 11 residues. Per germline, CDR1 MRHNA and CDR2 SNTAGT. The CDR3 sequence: CVRRARQPQHF. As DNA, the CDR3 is TGTGTCCGACGGGCCCGTCAGCCCCAGCATTTT.

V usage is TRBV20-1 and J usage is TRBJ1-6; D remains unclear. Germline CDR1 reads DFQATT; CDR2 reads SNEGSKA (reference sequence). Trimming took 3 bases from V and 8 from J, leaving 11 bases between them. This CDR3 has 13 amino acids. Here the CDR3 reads CSASPRGDSPLHF. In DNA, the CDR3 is TGCAGTGCTAGCCCACGGGGTGATTCACCCCTCCACTTT.

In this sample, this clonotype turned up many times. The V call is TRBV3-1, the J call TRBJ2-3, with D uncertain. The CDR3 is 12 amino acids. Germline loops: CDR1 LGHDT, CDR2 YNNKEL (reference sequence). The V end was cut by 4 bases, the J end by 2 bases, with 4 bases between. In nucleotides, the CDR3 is TGTGCCAGCAGCCGAAACACAGATACGCAGTATTTT. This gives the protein CASSRNTDTQYF.

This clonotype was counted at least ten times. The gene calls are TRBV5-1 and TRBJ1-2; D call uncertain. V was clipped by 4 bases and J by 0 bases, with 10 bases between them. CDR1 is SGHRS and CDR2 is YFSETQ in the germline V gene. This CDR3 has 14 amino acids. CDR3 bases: TGCGCCAGCAGCCAGCGAGAAGCTAACTATGGCTACACCTTC. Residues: CASSQREANYGYTF. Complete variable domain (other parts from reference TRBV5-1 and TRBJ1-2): KAGVTQTPRYLIKTRGQQVTLSCSPISGHRSVSWYQQTPGQGLQFLFEYFSETQRNKGNFPGRFSGRQFSNSRSEMNVSTLELGDSALYLCASSQREANYGYTFGSGTRLTVV.

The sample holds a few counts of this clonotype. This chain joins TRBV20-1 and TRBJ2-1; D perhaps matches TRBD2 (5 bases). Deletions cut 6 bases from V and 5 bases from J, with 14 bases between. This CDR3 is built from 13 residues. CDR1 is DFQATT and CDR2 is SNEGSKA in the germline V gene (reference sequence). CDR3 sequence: CSAPGYSHNEQFF. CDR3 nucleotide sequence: TGCAGTGCCCCGGGGTACAGCCACAATGAGCAGTTCTTC.

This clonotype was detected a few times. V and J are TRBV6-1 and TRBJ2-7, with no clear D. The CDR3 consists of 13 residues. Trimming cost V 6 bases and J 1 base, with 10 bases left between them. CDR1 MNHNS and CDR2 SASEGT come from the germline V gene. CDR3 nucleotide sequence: TGTGCCAGCAGGAACAGTGGATCCTACGAGCAGTACGTC. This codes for CASRNSGSYEQYV.

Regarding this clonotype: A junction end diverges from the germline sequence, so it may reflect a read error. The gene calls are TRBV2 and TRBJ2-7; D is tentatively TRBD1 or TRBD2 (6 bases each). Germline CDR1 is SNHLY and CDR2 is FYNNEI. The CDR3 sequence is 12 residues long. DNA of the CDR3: TGTGCCAGCAGTGACCACAGGGAGGTCCAGCACTTC. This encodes CASSDHREVQHF. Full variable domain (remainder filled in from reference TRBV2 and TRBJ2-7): EPEVTQTPSHQVTQMGQEVILRCVPISNHLYFYWYRQILGQKVEFLVSFYNNEISEKSEIFDDQFSVERPDGSNFTLKIRSTKLEDSAMYFCASSDHREVQHFGPGTRLTVT.

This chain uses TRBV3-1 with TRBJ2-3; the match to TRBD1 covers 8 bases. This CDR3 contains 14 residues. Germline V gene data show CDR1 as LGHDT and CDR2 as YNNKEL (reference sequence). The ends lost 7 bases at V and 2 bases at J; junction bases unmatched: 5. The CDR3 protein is CASKQGVITDTQYF. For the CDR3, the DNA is TGTGCCAGCAAACAGGGGGTGATCACAGATACGCAGTATTTT.

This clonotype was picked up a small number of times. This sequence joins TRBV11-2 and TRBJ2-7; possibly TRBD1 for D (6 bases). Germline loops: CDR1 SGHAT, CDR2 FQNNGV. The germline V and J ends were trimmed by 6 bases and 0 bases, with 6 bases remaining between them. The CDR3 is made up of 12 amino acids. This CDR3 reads CASRDSSYEQYF. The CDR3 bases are TGTGCCAGCAGGGACAGCTCCTACGAGCAGTACTTC.

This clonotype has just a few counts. CDR3 residues: CASSYSGRQETQYF. In DNA form, the CDR3 reads TGTGCCAGCAGTTACTCGGGGCGGCAGGAGACCCAGTACTTC. The J gene is TRBJ2-5, the V gene TRBV6-2 or TRBV6-3; a weak D match, TRBD1 (5 bases). V lost 0 bases and J 5 bases, leaving 10 bases between the germline ends. This CDR3 contains 14 residues. Germline CDR1 reads MNHEY; CDR2 reads SVGEGT.

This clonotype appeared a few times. CDR3 DNA sequence: TGTGCCAGCTCACCACGCCAGGGCAGAGGTACCGGGGAGCTGTTTTTT. Translation gives CASSPRQGRGTGELFF. This chain connects TRBV18 to TRBJ2-2, with TRBD1 as a possible D gene (5 bases). The CDR3 covers 16 residues. V was cut by 1 base and J by 5 bases, with 14 bases left in between. Germline V CDR1 and CDR2: KGHSH, LQKENI.

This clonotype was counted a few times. Here the CDR3 reads CASSDTARGNEKLFF. The CDR3, as DNA: TGTGCCAGCAGCGACACCGCCCGGGGGAATGAAAAACTGTTTTTT. The chain joins TRBV6-6 to TRBJ1-4; the D gene is possibly TRBD1 (5 bases). Trimming took 6 bases from V and 5 from J, leaving 16 bases between them. This CDR3 region has 15 residues. The germline V gene encodes CDR1 MNHNY and CDR2 SVGAGI (reference sequence).

CDR3 in amino acids: CASSYISGANVLTF. CDR3 nucleotides: TGTGCCAGTAGTTACATCTCTGGGGCCAACGTCCTGACTTTC. V usage is TRBV2 and J usage is TRBJ2-6; D gene uncertain. V was shortened by 9 bases and J by 0 bases, with 9 bases between the two germline ends. The V gene's germline CDR1 is SNHLY and CDR2 FYNNEI. CDR3 size: 14 residues.

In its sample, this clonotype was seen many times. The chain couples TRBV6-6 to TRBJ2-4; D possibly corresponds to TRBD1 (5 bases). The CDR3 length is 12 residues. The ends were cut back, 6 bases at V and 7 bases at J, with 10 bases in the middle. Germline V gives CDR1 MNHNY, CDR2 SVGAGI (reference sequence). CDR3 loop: CASSPDSNIQYF. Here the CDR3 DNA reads TGTGCCAGCAGCCCTGACAGTAACATTCAGTACTTC.

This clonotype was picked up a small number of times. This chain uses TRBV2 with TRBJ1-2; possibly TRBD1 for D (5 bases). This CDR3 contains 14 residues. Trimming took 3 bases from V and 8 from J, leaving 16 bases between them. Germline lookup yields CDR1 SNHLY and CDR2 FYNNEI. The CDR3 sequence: CASSESGGAMGYTF. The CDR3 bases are TGTGCCAGCAGTGAGTCTGGGGGTGCAATGGGCTACACCTTC.

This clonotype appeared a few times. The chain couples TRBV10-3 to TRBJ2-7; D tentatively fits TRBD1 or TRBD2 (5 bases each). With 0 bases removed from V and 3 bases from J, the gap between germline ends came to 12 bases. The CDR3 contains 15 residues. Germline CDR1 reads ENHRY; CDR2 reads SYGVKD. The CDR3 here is CAISESTGAGYEQYF. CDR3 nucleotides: TGTGCCATCAGTGAGTCCACAGGTGCGGGCTACGAGCAGTACTTC.

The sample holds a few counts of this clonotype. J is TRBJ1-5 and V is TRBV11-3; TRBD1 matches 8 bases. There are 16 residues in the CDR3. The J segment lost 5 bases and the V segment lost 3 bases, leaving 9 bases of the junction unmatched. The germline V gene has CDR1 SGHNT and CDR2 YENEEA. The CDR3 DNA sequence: TGTGCCAGCAGCTTCGCGACAGGGGTGGACGATCAGCCCCAGCATTTT. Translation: CASSFATGVDDQPQHF.

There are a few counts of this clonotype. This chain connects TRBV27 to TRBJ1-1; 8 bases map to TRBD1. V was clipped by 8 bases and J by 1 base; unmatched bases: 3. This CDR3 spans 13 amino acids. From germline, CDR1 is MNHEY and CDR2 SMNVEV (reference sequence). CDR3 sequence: CASGQGWNTEAFF. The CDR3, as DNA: TGTGCCAGCGGACAGGGTTGGAACACTGAAGCTTTCTTT.